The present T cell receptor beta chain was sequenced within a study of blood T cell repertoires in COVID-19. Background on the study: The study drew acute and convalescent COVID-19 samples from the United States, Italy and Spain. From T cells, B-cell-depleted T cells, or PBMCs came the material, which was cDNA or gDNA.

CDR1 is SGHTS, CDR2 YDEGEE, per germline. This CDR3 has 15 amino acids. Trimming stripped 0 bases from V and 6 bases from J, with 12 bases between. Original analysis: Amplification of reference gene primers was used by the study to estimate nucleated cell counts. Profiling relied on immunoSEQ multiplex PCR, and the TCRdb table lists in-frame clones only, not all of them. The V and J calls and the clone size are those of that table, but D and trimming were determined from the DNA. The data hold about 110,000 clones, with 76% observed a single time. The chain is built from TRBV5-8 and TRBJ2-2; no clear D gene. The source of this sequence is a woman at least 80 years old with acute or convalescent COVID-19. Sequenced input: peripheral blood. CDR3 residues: CASSLAGGFAGELFF. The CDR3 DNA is TGTGCCAGCAGCTTGGCCGGCGGTTTCGCCGGGGAGCTGTTTTTT.